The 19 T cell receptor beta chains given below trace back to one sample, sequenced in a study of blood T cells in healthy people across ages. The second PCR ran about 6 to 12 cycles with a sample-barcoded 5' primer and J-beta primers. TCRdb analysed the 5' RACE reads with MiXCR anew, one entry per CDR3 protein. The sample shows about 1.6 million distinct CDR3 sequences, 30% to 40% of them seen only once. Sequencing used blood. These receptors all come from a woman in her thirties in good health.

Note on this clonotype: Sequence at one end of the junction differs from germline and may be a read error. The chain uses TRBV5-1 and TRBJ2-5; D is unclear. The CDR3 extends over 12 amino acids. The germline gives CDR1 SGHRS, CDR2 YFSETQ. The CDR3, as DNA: TGCACCAGCAGCCTCGGCCAAGAGACCCAGTACTTC. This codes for CTSSLGQETQYF.

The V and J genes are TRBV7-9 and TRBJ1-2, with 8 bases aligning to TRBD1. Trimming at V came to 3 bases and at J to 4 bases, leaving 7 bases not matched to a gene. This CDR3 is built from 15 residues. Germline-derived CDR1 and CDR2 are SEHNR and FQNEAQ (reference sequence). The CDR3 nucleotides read TGTGCCAGCAGCTTGGACAGGGCCGCGTTCTATGGCTACACCTTC. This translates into CASSLDRAAFYGYTF.

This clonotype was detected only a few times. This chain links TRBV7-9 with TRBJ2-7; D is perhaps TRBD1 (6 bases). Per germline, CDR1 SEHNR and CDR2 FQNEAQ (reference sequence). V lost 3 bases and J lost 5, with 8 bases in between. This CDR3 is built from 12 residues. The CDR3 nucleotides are TGTGCCAGCAGCTTTGGACAGAACGAGCAGTACTTC. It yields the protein CASSFGQNEQYF.

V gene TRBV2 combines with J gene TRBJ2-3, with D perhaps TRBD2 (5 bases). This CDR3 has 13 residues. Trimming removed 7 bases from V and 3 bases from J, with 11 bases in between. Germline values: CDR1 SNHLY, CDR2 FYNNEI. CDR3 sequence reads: CASKASGTDTQYF. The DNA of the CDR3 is TGTGCCAGCAAAGCCTCGGGGACAGATACGCAGTATTTT.

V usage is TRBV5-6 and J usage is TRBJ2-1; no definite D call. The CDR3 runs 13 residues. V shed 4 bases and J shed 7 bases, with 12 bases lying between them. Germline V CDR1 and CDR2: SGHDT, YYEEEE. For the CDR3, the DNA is TGTGCCAGCAGCCGGGTGGACGCTAATGAGCAGTTCTTC. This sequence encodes CASSRVDANEQFF.

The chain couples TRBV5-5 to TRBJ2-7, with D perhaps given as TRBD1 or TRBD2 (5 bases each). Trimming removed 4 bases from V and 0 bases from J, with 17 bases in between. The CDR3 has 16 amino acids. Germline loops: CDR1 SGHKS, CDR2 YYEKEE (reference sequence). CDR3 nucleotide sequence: TGTGCCAGCAGCCCCGCCGGGACGGTGGCCTCCTACGAGCAGTACTTC. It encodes CASSPAGTVASYEQYF. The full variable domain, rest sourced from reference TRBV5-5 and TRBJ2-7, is DAGVTQSPTHLIKTRGQQVTLRCSPISGHKSVSWYQQVLGQGPQFIFQYYEKEERGRGNFPDRFSARQFPNYSSELNVNALLLGDSALYLCASSPAGTVASYEQYFGPGTRLTVT.

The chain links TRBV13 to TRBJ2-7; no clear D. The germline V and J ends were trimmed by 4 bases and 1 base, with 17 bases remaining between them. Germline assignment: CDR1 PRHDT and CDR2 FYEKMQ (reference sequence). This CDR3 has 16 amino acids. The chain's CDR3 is CASSSLRRLGSYEQYF. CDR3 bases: TGTGCCAGCAGCTCTCTTAGAAGACTCGGTTCCTACGAGCAGTACTTC.

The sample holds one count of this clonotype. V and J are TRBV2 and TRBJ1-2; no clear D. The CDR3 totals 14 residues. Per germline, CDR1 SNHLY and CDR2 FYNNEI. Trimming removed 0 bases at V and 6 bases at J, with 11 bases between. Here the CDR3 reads CASSEARDRNGYTF. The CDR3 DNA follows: TGTGCCAGCAGTGAAGCCCGGGATCGGAATGGCTACACCTTC.

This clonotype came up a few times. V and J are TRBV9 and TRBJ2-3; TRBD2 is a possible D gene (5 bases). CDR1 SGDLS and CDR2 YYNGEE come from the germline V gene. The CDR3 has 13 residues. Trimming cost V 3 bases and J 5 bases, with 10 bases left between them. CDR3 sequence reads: CASSALLGDTQYF. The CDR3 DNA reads TGTGCCAGCAGCGCCCTACTAGGAGATACGCAGTATTTT. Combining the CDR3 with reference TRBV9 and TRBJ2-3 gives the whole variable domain DSGVTQTPKHLITATGQRVTLRCSPRSGDLSVYWYQQSLDQGLQFLIQYYNGEERAKGNILERFSAQQFPDLHSELNLSSLELGDSALYFCASSALLGDTQYFGPGTRLTVL.

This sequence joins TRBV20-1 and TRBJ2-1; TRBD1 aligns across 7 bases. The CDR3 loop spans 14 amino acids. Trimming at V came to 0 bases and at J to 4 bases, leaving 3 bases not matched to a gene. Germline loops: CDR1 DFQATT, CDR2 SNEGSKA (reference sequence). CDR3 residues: CSARDGTDYNEQFF. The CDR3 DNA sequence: TGCAGTGCTAGAGATGGGACAGATTACAATGAGCAGTTCTTC.

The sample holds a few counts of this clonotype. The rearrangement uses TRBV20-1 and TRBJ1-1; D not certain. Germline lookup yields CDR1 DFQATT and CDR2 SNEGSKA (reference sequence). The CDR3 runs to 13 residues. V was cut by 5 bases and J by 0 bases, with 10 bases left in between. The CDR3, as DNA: TGCAGTGCTCTCGGGGAGCTGAACACTGAAGCTTTCTTT. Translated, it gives CSALGELNTEAFF.

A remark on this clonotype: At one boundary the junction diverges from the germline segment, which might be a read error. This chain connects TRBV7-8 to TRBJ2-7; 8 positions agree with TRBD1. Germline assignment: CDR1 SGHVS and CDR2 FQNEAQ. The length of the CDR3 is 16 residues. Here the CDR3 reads CTSSLVRDRTFYEQYF. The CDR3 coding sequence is TGTACCAGCAGCTTAGTAAGGGACAGGACCTTCTACGAGCAGTACTTC.

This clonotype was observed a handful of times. CDR3 protein: CASSEEMWLAGGLDTQYF. DNA of the CDR3: TGTGCCAGCAGTGAGGAAATGTGGCTAGCGGGAGGGTTAGATACGCAGTATTTT. The genes are TRBV6-1 and TRBJ2-3; 12 bases align to TRBD2. CDR3 length: 18 residues. Germline V gene sequence: CDR1 MNHNS, CDR2 SASEGT. Losses at the gene ends were 3 bases for V and 5 bases for J; bases not matched to a gene: 12.

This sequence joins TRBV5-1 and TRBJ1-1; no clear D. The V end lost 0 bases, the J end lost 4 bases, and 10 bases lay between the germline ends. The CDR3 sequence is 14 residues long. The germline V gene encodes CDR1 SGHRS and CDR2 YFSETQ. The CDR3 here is CASSLAISATEAFF. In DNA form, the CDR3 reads TGCGCCAGCAGCTTGGCCATCTCAGCCACTGAAGCTTTCTTT. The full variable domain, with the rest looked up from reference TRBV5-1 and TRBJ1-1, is KAGVTQTPRYLIKTRGQQVTLSCSPISGHRSVSWYQQTPGQGLQFLFEYFSETQRNKGNFPGRFSGRQFSNSRSEMNVSTLELGDSALYLCASSLAISATEAFFGQGTRLTVV.

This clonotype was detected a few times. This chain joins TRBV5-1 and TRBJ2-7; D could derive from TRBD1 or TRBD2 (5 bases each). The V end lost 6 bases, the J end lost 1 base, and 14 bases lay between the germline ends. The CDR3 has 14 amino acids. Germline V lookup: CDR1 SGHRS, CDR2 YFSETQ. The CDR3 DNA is TGCGCCAGCACTTCCGGGACCGAATCCTACGAGCAGTACTTC. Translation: CASTSGTESYEQYF.

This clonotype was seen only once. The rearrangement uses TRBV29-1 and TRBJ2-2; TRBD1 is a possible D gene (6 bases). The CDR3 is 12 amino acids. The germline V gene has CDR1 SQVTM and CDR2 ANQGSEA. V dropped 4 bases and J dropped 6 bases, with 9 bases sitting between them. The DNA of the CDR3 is TGCAGCGTTGGGACAGCGGCCGGGGAGCTGTTTTTT. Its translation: CSVGTAAGELFF.

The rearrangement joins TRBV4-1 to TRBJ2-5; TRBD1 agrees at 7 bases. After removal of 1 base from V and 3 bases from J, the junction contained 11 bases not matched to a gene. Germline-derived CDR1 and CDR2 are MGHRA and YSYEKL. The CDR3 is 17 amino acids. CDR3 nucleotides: TGCGCCAGCAGCCAAGGCGGCCTCCCAGGGGGAGAAGAGACCCAGTACTTC. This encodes CASSQGGLPGGEETQYF.

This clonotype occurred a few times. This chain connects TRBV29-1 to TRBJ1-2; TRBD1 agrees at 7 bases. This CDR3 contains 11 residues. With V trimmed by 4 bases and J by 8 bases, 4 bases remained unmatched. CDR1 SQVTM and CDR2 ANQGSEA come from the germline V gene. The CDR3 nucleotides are TGCAGCGTTGGACAGGGTGGCGGCTACACCTTC. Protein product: CSVGQGGGYTF.

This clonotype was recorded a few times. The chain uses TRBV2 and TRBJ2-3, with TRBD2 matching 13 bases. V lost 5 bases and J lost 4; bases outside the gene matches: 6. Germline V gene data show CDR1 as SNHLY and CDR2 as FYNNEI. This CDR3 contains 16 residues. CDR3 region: CASSYTSGGAADTQYF. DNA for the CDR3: TGTGCCAGCAGTTATACTAGCGGGGGGGCTGCAGATACGCAGTATTTT.